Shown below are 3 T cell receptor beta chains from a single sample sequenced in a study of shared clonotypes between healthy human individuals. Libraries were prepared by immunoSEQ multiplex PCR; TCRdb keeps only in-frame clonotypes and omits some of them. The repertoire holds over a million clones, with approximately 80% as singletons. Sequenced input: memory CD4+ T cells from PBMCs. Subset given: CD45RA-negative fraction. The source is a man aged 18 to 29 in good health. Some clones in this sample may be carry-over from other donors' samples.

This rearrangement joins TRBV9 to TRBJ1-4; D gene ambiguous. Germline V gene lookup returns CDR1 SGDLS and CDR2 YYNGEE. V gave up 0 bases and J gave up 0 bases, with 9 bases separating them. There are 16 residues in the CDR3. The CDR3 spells CASSVGAVATNEKLFF. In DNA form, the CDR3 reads TGTGCCAGCAGCGTAGGGGCGGTCGCAACTAATGAAAAACTGTTTTTT.

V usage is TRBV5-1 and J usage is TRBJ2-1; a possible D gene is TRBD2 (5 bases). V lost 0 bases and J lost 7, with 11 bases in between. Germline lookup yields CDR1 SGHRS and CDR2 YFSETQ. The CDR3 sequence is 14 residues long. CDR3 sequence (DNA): TGCGCCAGCAGCTTGGGCGGGTCATTGAATGAGCAGTTCTTC. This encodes CASSLGGSLNEQFF.

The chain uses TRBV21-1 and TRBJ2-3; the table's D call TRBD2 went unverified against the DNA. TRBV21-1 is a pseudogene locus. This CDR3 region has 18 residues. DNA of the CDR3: TGTGCCAGCAGCAACGGGATGGGGGAGGGCCGCGGCACAGATACGCAGTATTTT. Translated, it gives CASSNGMGEGRGTDTQYF.